Below are 30 T cell receptor beta chains sequenced from a single sample in a study of blood T cell repertoires in COVID-19. The data were produced by immunoSEQ multiplex PCR, yet TCRdb's version contains in-frame clones alone and is incomplete. The table includes roughly 150,000 clones, 85% to 90% detected once. What was sequenced was peripheral blood. The receptors shown here come from a woman in her 70s with COVID-19, enrolled during active disease.

CDR3 sequence reads: CASERTEPPDTQYF. The CDR3 nucleotides read TGTGCCAGCGAGCGGACAGAACCCCCCGATACGCAGTATTTT. The rearrangement joins TRBV2 to TRBJ2-3, with D perhaps TRBD1 (6 bases). CDR3 length: 14 residues. Germline V gene lookup returns CDR1 SNHLY and CDR2 FYNNEI. The V gene lost 8 bases and the J gene lost 6 bases, with 18 bases spanning the gap.

In this sample, this clone turned up a few times. The chain uses TRBV3-1 (or the pseudogene TRBV3-2) and TRBJ1-5; TRBD1 matches at 7 bases. The ends lost 1 base at V and 3 bases at J; junction bases unmatched: 3. There are 15 residues in the CDR3. CDR1 and CDR2 (germline): LGHDT, YNNKEL (reference sequence). Here the CDR3 reads CASSQAGQPNQPQHF. As DNA, the CDR3 is TGTGCCAGCAGCCAAGCGGGACAGCCCAATCAGCCCCAGCATTTT.

The chain is built from TRBV7-9 and TRBJ1-4; no firm D call. Germline-derived CDR1 and CDR2 are SEHNR and FQNEAQ (reference sequence). Trimming stripped 2 bases from V and 2 bases from J, with 15 bases between. The CDR3 consists of 17 residues. In DNA, the CDR3 is TGTGCCAGCAGCTTATTAGGCCGGCGGAGGACTAATGAAAAACTGTTTTTT. This sequence encodes CASSLLGRRRTNEKLFF.

This rearrangement joins TRBV27 to TRBJ2-1; possible D gene TRBD1, 6 bases. Between the trimmed V and J ends, which lost 8 bases and 6 bases, there was a span of 14 bases. This CDR3 is built from 13 residues. Germline loops: CDR1 MNHEY, CDR2 SMNVEV (reference sequence). CDR3 DNA: TGTGCCAGCGGTGAGATCAGGGGCAATGAGCAGTTCTTC. It specifies CASGEIRGNEQFF.

V and J are TRBV5-1 and TRBJ1-2, with 9 bases fitting TRBD1. V was clipped by 3 bases and J by 10 bases; unmatched bases: 10. The CDR3 is 14 amino acids. CDR1 is SGHRS and CDR2 is YFSETQ in the germline V gene. In nucleotides, the CDR3 is TGCGCCAGCAGCTCCTCCGGGACAGGGAAGGTCTACACCTTC. Amino acids: CASSSSGTGKVYTF.

The chain recombines TRBV5-1 with TRBJ2-1; 7 bases are shared with TRBD2. The germline V gene has CDR1 SGHRS and CDR2 YFSETQ. The CDR3 covers 15 residues. V trimming: 0 bases; J trimming: 4 bases; junction bases outside the gene matches: 4. This CDR3 reads CASSLEAGTYNEQFF. The DNA for the CDR3 is TGCGCCAGCAGCTTGGAAGCGGGGACGTACAATGAGCAGTTCTTC.

V is TRBV5-1 and J is TRBJ2-7; 7 nucleotides agree with TRBD1. The V and J ends lost 2 bases and 1 base, in that order; junction bases with no gene match: 3. The CDR3 extends over 14 amino acids. Looked up from germline, CDR1 is SGHRS and CDR2 is YFSETQ. This CDR3 is CASSLQGPSYEQYF. The CDR3 nucleotides read TGCGCCAGCAGCTTACAGGGGCCGTCCTACGAGCAGTACTTC.

The chain uses TRBV27 and TRBJ1-5; 9 bases are a match to TRBD1. In germline, CDR1 is MNHEY, CDR2 SMNVEV (reference sequence). J was trimmed by 2 bases and V by 4 bases; bases with no gene match: 6. This CDR3 comprises 16 residues. The DNA of the CDR3 is TGTGCCAGCAGTTCCCTCCGGACAGGGGGCAATCAGCCCCAGCATTTT. Protein sequence: CASSSLRTGGNQPQHF.

This clone came up once. This chain uses TRBV6-1 with TRBJ2-1; tentatively, D is TRBD1 (7 bases). CDR1 is MNHNS, CDR2 SASEGT, per germline. The length of the CDR3 is 16 residues. V shed 3 bases and J shed 12 bases, with 24 bases lying between them. In DNA, the CDR3 is TGTGCCAGCAGTGAGGTGCGGGACAGCCTGGGCGTTGGGCAGTTCTTC. It specifies CASSEVRDSLGVGQFF.

This chain joins TRBV4-1 and TRBJ2-3; tentatively, D is TRBD2 (6 bases). Trimming took off 1 base at V and 5 bases at J, with 19 bases between the two ends. The CDR3 extends over 17 amino acids. Germline CDR1 is MGHRA and CDR2 is YSYEKL. The CDR3 here is CASSQAGRPLVGDTQYF. In nucleotides, the CDR3 is TGCGCCAGCAGCCAAGCCGGGAGACCGTTGGTAGGAGATACGCAGTATTTT.

Comment on this clone: The same CDR3 also results from other DNA sequences found in this sample. CDR3 nucleotide sequence: TGCGCCAGCAGCCCCGGGAGTGGCAATCAGCCCCAGCATTTT. The encoded protein is CASSPGSGNQPQHF. The V and J genes are TRBV5-1 and TRBJ1-5; no clear D gene. The V end was cut by 4 bases, the J end by 2 bases, with 10 bases between. Germline CDR1 and CDR2: SGHRS and YFSETQ. CDR3 length equals 14 residues. Together with reference TRBV5-1 and TRBJ1-5, the CDR3 gives the full variable domain: KAGVTQTPRYLIKTRGQQVTLSCSPISGHRSVSWYQQTPGQGLQFLFEYFSETQRNKGNFPGRFSGRQFSNSRSEMNVSTLELGDSALYLCASSPGSGNQPQHFGDGTRLSIL.

V is TRBV27 and J is TRBJ1-1; 10 bases map to TRBD1. Losses at the gene ends were 7 bases for V and 14 bases for J; bases not matched to a gene: 16. Germline assignment: CDR1 MNHEY and CDR2 SMNVEV (reference sequence). This CDR3 region has 14 residues. Here the CDR3 reads CASTRGQGVSFGFF. The CDR3 coding sequence is TGTGCCAGCACCCGAGGACAGGGGGTATCGTTTGGGTTCTTT.

Note on this clone: In the same sample, other DNA sequences code for this CDR3. The chain links TRBV7-2 to TRBJ2-1; 9 nucleotides align to TRBD2. This CDR3 is 15 amino acids long. The junction had 1 base not matched to a gene; V was cut back by 2 bases and J by 2 bases. Germline V CDR1 and CDR2: SGHTA, FQGNSA. The DNA of the CDR3 is TGTGCCAGCAGCTTAAGCGGGGGGCCCTACAATGAGCAGTTCTTC. Translated, it gives CASSLSGGPYNEQFF. Supplemented by reference TRBV7-2 and TRBJ2-1, the full variable domain reads GAGVSQSPSNKVTEKGKDVELRCDPISGHTALYWYRQSLGQGLEFLIYFQGNSAPDKSGLPSDRFSAERTGGSVSTLTIQRTQQEDSAVYLCASSLSGGPYNEQFFGPGTRLTVL.

V usage is TRBV25-1 and J usage is TRBJ1-1; D perhaps matches TRBD1 (5 bases). The germline V gene has CDR1 MGHDK and CDR2 SYGVNS. V lost 8 bases and J lost 0, with 16 bases in between. This CDR3 has 15 residues. CDR3 in amino acids: CASGWSGGMNTEAFF. CDR3 in DNA: TGTGCCAGCGGCTGGTCGGGGGGGATGAACACTGAAGCTTTCTTT.

The chain couples TRBV7-9 to TRBJ1-2, with TRBD1 matching 9 bases. V trimming: 5 bases; J trimming: 4 bases; junction bases outside the gene matches: 5. Per germline, CDR1 SEHNR and CDR2 FQNEAQ (reference sequence). The CDR3 is 14 amino acids. The CDR3 loop reads CASSRGQGSYGYTF. In DNA, the CDR3 is TGTGCCAGCAGCCGAGGACAGGGGAGCTATGGCTACACCTTC.

This clone was recorded a few times. The rearrangement uses TRBV4-1 and TRBJ2-7; D may be TRBD1 (6 bases). V was shortened by 0 bases and J by 3 bases, with 6 bases between the two germline ends. The CDR3 runs 13 residues. Germline V gene lookup returns CDR1 MGHRA and CDR2 YSYEKL. The CDR3 sequence is CASSQEGGYEQYF. CDR3 DNA: TGCGCCAGCAGCCAAGAAGGGGGCTACGAGCAGTACTTC.

The chain uses TRBV19 and TRBJ2-5, with 8 nucleotides matching TRBD1. The CDR3 spans 14 residues. J gave up 7 bases and V 3 bases, and 7 bases lay outside the gene matches. CDR1 and CDR2 (germline): LNHDA, SQIVND (reference sequence). The CDR3 sequence: CASSMTGARGTQYF. CDR3 bases: TGTGCCAGTAGTATGACAGGGGCTCGAGGGACCCAGTACTTC.

The J gene is TRBJ1-1, the V gene TRBV9; D remains ambiguous. This CDR3 is 14 amino acids long. Germline V gene lookup returns CDR1 SGDLS and CDR2 YYNGEE. The ends were cut back, 4 bases at V and 4 bases at J, with 14 bases in the middle. In DNA, the CDR3 is TGTGCCAGCAGCCCCCTCGCGAGGGTCACTGAAGCTTTCTTT. This translates into CASSPLARVTEAFF.

This rearrangement joins TRBV7-3 to TRBJ1-2, with 8 positions matching TRBD1. This CDR3 is built from 17 residues. Germline CDR1 is SGHTA and CDR2 is FQGTGA. V trimming: 0 bases; J trimming: 4 bases; junction bases outside the gene matches: 10. CDR3 in amino acids: CASSLTTGQGLLYGYTF. In DNA form, the CDR3 reads TGTGCCAGCAGCTTAACCACCGGACAGGGACTCCTCTATGGCTACACCTTC.

Only a few counts were recorded for this clone. V gene TRBV2 combines with J gene TRBJ1-2, with D maybe TRBD1 (5 bases). Germline lookup yields CDR1 SNHLY and CDR2 FYNNEI. V shed 4 bases and J shed 4 bases, with 13 bases lying between them. The CDR3 consists of 14 residues. The CDR3 region is CASSVADSTYGYTF. DNA for the CDR3: TGTGCCAGCAGTGTCGCTGACAGCACCTATGGCTACACCTTC.

This clone was picked up one time. CDR3 amino acids: CASSLLEQGLNYGYTF. In DNA, the CDR3 is TGTGCCAGCAGTTTATTGGAACAGGGCTTAAACTATGGCTACACCTTC. This chain uses TRBV28 with TRBJ1-2; the D gene is possibly TRBD1 (6 bases). The CDR3 extends over 16 amino acids. Germline V gene sequence: CDR1 MDHEN, CDR2 SYDVKM. V lost 1 base to trimming and J lost 2 bases, with 14 bases between them.

The chain links TRBV4-1 to TRBJ2-2, with TRBD1 identical over 7 bases. V lost 3 bases, J lost 7 bases, and 8 bases stayed unmatched. This CDR3 has 15 residues. The V gene's germline CDR1 is MGHRA and CDR2 YSYEKL. DNA of the CDR3: TGCGCCAGCAGCCACGGAGACAGGGATAACGGGGAGCTGTTTTTT. Translation: CASSHGDRDNGELFF.

The gene calls are TRBV5-5 and TRBJ1-6; D is possibly TRBD1 (5 bases). The CDR3 runs to 14 residues. V shed 2 bases and J shed 8 bases, with 11 bases lying between them. CDR1 is SGHKS and CDR2 is YYEKEE in the germline V gene (reference sequence). This chain's CDR3 is CASSFGGQDSPLHF. CDR3 coding DNA: TGTGCCAGCAGCTTCGGGGGTCAAGATTCACCCCTCCACTTT.

The chain couples TRBV2 to TRBJ1-2; D possibly corresponds to TRBD1 (5 bases). This CDR3 region has 12 residues. The ends were cut back, 11 bases at V and 7 bases at J, with 17 bases in the middle. Germline CDR1 and CDR2: SNHLY and FYNNEI. CDR3 sequence reads: CARLRGETGYTF. In DNA, the CDR3 is TGTGCCCGACTCCGGGGGGAGACTGGCTACACCTTC.

This clone was seen a few times. The chain uses TRBV5-5 and TRBJ1-5, with D tentatively TRBD1 (6 bases). Germline CDR1 SGHKS, CDR2 YYEKEE (reference sequence). There are 16 residues in the CDR3. The germline V and J ends were trimmed by 4 bases and 0 bases, with 14 bases remaining between them. The CDR3 spells CASSLTGTHSNQPQHF. In nucleotides, the CDR3 is TGTGCCAGCAGCCTAACCGGGACACATAGCAATCAGCCCCAGCATTTT.

The CDR3 loop reads CATRQGIAEAFF. The CDR3 nucleotides read TGTGCCACTAGACAGGGAATCGCTGAAGCTTTCTTT. The chain links TRBV7-2 to TRBJ1-1, with 7 bases matching TRBD1. Germline-derived CDR1 and CDR2 are SGHTA and FQGNSA. Trimming at V came to 10 bases and at J to 6 bases, leaving 8 bases not matched to a gene. The CDR3 extends over 12 amino acids.

V gene TRBV3-1 (or the pseudogene TRBV3-2) combines with J gene TRBJ2-1, with 10 bases aligning to TRBD2. The CDR3 contains 14 residues. CDR1 and CDR2 (germline): LGHDT, YNNKEL (reference sequence). The V and J ends lost 5 bases and 10 bases, in that order; junction bases with no gene match: 8. Here the CDR3 DNA reads TGTGCCAGCAGCTTTCTGAGTAGCGGGGGGGAGCAGTTCTTC. Its translation is CASSFLSSGGEQFF.

The rearrangement joins TRBV3-1 (or the pseudogene TRBV3-2) to TRBJ1-2; tentative D call: TRBD1 (5 bases). The length of the CDR3 is 13 residues. Germline CDR1 is LGHDT and CDR2 is YNNKEL (reference sequence). Deletions cut 0 bases from V and 12 bases from J, with 14 bases between. The chain's CDR3 is CASSQEAGRGDTF. For the CDR3, the DNA is TGTGCCAGCAGCCAAGAAGCGGGTAGAGGGGACACCTTC.

V gene TRBV11-2 combines with J gene TRBJ1-1, with 9 bases aligning to TRBD1. CDR3 size: 16 residues. V gave up 6 bases and J gave up 4 bases; unmatched junction bases: 12. The V gene's germline CDR1 is SGHAT and CDR2 FQNNGV. CDR3 DNA sequence: TGTGCCAGCAGTACCGGGACAGGGAGTGGTTCCACTGAAGCTTTCTTT. Its protein product is CASSTGTGSGSTEAFF. Together with reference TRBV11-2 and TRBJ1-1, the CDR3 gives the full variable domain: EAGVAQSPRYKIIEKRQSVAFWCNPISGHATLYWYQQILGQGPKLLIQFQNNGVVDDSQLPKDRFSAERLKGVDSTLKIQPAKLEDSAVYLCASSTGTGSGSTEAFFGQGTRLTVV.

V gene TRBV6-4 combines with J gene TRBJ1-1; tentative D call: TRBD1 (6 bases). This CDR3 comprises 14 residues. V shed 5 bases and J shed 1 base, with 11 bases lying between them. The germline V gene has CDR1 MRHNA and CDR2 SNTAGT. The CDR3 DNA is TGTGCCAGCAGTCCTTCACAGGGGAACACTGAAGCTTTCTTT. It translates to CASSPSQGNTEAFF.